Here is one T cell receptor (beta chain) with its context. This entry comes from a study of blood T cell repertoires in COVID-19. The overall study: Italy, Spain and the United States were the sources of the convalescent and acute COVID-19 samples. PBMCs, B-cell-depleted T cells, or T cells were the source of the cDNA or gDNA that made up the material.

The CDR3 contains 13 residues. Germline values: CDR1 KGHSH, CDR2 LQKENI. The V end lost 2 bases, the J end lost 5 bases, and 9 bases lay between the germline ends. Per the study methods: Amplification of reference gene primers was used by the study to estimate nucleated cell counts. Only in-frame clones appear in the TCRdb table, and some are missing; sequencing was by immunoSEQ multiplex PCR. The D gene and trimming were derived from the DNA, and the V and J assignments and clone size from that table. The data hold around 280,000 clones, with around four fifths observed a single time. This sequence originates from a woman aged 45-65 years with active or convalescent COVID-19. Sequencing input: peripheral blood. The chain uses TRBV18 and TRBJ1-1; no clear D. Here the CDR3 DNA reads TGTGCCAGCTCACCAGTGTCGAGAACTGAAGCTTTCTTT. Its protein product is CASSPVSRTEAFF.